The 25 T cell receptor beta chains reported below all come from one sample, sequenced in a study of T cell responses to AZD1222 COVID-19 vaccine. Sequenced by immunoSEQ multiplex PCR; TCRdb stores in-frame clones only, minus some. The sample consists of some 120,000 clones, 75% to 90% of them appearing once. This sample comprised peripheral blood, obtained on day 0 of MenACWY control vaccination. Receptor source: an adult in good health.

The CDR3 region has the DNA TGTGCCAGCAGCTTAAACGAGGTCCCGCAGTATTTT. Encoded protein: CASSLNEVPQYF. The rearrangement joins TRBV7-3 to TRBJ2-3; D call uncertain. With 1 base removed from V and 10 bases from J, the gap between germline ends came to 9 bases. The CDR3 totals 12 residues. From germline, CDR1 is SGHTA and CDR2 FQGTGA.

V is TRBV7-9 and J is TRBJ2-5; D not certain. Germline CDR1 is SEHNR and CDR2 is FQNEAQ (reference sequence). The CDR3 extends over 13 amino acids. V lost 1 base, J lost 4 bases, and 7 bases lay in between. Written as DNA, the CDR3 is TGTGCCAGCAGCTTAGGAACCTCAGAGACCCAGTACTTC. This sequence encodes CASSLGTSETQYF.

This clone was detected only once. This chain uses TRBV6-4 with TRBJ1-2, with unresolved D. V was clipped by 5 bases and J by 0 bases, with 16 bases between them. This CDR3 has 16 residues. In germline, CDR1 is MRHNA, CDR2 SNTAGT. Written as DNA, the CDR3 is TGTGCCAGCAGTCCTTCCTCGGGGAGAGCTAACTATGGCTACACCTTC. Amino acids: CASSPSSGRANYGYTF.

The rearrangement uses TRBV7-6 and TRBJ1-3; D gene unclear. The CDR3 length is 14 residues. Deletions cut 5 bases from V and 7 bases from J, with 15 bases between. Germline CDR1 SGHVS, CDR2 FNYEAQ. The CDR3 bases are TGTGCCAGCAGCCCTCTCGAGGTCGGGAACACCATATATTTT. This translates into CASSPLEVGNTIYF.

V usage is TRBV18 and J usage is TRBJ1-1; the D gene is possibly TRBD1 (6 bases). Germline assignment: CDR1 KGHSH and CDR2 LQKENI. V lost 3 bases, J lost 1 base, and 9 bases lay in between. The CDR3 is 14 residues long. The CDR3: CASSPLTGNTEAFF. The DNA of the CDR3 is TGTGCCAGCTCACCTCTGACAGGGAACACTGAAGCTTTCTTT.

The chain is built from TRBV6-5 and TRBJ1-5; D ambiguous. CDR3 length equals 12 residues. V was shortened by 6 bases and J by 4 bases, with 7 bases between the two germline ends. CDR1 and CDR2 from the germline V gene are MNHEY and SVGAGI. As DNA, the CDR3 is TGTGCCAGCAGCTCCAAGAATCAGCCCCAGCATTTT. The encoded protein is CASSSKNQPQHF.

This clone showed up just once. As DNA, the CDR3 is TGTGCCAGCAGCCTCCGGGACAGCTCCTACAATGAGCAGTTCTTC. Its protein product is CASSLRDSSYNEQFF. This sequence joins TRBV11-3 and TRBJ2-1, with 7 bases identical to TRBD1. The CDR3 spans 15 residues. V was pared by 5 bases and J by 0 bases, with 4 bases of the junction left unmatched. Germline V CDR1 and CDR2: SGHNT, YENEEA.

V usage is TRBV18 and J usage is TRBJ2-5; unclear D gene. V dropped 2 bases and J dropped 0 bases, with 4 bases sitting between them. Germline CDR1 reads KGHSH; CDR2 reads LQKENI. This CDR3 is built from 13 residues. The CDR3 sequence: CASSPGHQETQYF. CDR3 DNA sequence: TGTGCCAGCTCACCAGGGCACCAAGAGACCCAGTACTTC. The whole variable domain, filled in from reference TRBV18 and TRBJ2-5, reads NAGVMQNPRHLVRRRGQEARLRCSPMKGHSHVYWYRQLPEEGLKFMVYLQKENIIDESGMPKERFSAEFPKEGPSILRIQQVVRGDSAAYFCASSPGHQETQYFGPGTRLLVL.

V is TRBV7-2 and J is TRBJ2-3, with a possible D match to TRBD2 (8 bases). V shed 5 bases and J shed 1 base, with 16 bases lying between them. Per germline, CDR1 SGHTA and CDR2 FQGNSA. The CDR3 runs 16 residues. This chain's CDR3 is CASSPHSGTGTDTQYF. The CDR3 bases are TGTGCCAGCAGCCCACATAGCGGGACAGGCACAGATACGCAGTATTTT.

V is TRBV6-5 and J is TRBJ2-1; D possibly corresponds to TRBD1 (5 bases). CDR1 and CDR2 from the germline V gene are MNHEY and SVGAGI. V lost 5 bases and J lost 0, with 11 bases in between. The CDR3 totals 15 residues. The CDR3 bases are TGTGCCAGCAGTACGCGGACATCCTCCTACAATGAGCAGTTCTTC. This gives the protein CASSTRTSSYNEQFF.

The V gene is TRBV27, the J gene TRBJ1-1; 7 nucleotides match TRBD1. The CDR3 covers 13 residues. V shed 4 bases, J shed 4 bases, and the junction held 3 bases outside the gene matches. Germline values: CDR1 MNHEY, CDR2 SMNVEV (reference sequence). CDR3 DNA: TGTGCCAGCAGTTGGGGACAGACCACTGAAGCTTTCTTT. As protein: CASSWGQTTEAFF.

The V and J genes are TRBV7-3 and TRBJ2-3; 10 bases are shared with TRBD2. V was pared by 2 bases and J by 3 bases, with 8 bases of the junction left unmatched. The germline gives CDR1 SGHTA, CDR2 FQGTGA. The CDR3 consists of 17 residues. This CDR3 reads CASSLYLAGAGTDTQYF. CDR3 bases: TGTGCCAGCAGCTTATACCTAGCGGGAGCGGGAACAGATACGCAGTATTTT.

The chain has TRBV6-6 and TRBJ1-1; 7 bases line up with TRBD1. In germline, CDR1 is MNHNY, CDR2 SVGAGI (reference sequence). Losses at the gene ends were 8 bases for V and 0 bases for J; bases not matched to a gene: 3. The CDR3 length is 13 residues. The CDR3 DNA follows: TGTGCCAGCGGACAGGTTCTGAACACTGAAGCTTTCTTT. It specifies CASGQVLNTEAFF.

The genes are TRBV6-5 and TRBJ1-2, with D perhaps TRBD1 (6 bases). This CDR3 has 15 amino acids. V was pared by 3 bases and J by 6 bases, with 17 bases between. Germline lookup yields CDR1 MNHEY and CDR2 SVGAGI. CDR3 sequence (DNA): TGTGCCAGCAGTTATGGGGGCGGTAGATTTGATGGCTACACCTTC. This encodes CASSYGGGRFDGYTF.

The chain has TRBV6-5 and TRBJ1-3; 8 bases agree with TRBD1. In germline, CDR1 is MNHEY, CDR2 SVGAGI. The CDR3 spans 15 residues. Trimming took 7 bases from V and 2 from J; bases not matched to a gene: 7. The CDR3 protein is CASMVTGGPGNTIYF. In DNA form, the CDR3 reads TGTGCCAGCATGGTAACAGGGGGACCTGGAAACACCATATATTTT.

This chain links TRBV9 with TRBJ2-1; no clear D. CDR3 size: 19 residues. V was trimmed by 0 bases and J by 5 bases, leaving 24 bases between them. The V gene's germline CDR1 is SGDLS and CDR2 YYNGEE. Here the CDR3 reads CASSVGETSLVMVHNEQFF. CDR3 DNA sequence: TGTGCCAGCAGCGTAGGAGAGACGTCTCTCGTTATGGTGCACAATGAGCAGTTCTTC.

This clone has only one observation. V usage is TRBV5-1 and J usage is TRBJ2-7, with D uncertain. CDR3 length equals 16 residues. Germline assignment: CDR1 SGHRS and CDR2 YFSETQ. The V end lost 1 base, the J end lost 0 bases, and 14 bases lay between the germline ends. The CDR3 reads CASSLTAPPSSYEQYF. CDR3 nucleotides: TGCGCCAGCAGCTTGACGGCTCCCCCAAGCTCCTACGAGCAGTACTTC.

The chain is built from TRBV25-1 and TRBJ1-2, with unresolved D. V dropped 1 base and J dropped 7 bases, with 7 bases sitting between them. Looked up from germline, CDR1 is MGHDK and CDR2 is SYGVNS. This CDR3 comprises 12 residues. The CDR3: CASSELISGYTF. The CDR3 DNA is TGTGCCAGCAGTGAATTGATATCTGGCTACACCTTC.

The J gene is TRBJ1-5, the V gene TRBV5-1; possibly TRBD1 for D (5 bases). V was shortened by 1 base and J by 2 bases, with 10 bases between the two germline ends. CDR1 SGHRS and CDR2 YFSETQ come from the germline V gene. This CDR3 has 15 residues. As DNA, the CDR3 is TGCGCCAGCAGCTTGCAGGGATCGGGCAATCAGCCCCAGCATTTT. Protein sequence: CASSLQGSGNQPQHF.

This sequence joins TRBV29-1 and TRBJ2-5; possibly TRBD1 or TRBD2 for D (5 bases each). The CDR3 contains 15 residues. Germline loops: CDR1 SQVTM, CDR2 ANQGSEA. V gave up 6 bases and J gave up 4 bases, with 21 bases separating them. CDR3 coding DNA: TGCAGCGTGGAATCGGGAAGTGGGGCGTTAGAGACCCAGTACTTC. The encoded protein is CSVESGSGALETQYF.

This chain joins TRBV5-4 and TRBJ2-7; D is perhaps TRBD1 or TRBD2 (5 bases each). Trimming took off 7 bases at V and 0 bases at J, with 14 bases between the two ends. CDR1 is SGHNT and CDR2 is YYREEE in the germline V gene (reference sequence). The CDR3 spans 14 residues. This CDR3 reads CASSPGRSSYEQYF. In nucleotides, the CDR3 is TGTGCCAGCTCCCCGGGGCGGAGCTCCTACGAGCAGTACTTC.

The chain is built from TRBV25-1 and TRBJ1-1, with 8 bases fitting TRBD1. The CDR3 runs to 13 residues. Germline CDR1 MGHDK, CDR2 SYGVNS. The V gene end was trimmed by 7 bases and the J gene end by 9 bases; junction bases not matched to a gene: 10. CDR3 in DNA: TGTGCCAGCACTCTCCCGGGACAGGAGAAAGCTTTCTTT. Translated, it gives CASTLPGQEKAFF.

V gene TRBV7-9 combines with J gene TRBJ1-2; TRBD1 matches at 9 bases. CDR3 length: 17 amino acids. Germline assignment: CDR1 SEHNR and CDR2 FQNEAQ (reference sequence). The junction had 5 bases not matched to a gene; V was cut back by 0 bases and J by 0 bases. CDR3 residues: CASSLATGTGTNYGYTF. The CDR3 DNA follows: TGTGCCAGCAGCTTAGCGACCGGGACAGGGACTAACTATGGCTACACCTTC.

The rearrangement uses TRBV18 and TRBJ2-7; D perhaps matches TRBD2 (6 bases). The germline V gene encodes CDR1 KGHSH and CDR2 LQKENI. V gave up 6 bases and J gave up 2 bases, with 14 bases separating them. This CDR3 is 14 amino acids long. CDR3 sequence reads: CASSMGGGAYEQYF. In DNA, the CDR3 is TGTGCCAGCTCGATGGGAGGTGGAGCCTACGAGCAGTACTTC.

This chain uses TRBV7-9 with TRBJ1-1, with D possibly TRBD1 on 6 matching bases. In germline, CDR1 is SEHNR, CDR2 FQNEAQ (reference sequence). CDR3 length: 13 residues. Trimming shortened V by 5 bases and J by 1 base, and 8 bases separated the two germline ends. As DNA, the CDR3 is TGTGCCAGCAGCCCGGGACAGAACACTGAAGCTTTCTTT. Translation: CASSPGQNTEAFF.